This passage covers 2 T cell receptor beta chains from one sample sequenced in a study of blood T cell repertoires in COVID-19. Clones were read by immunoSEQ multiplex PCR, and TCRdb kept only the in-frame ones, dropping some. The sample has about 480,000 clones, about 89% seen once. Source material: peripheral blood. The receptors shown here come from a woman aged 45-59 years with COVID-19, enrolled during active disease.

This clone has only a few counts. The gene calls are TRBV9 and TRBJ2-1; 7 bases line up with TRBD1. This CDR3 is 16 amino acids long. Trimming removed 4 bases from V and 1 base from J; junction bases left unmatched: 8. Germline V gene data show CDR1 as SGDLS and CDR2 as YYNGEE. The CDR3 DNA is TGTGCCAGCAGCACGAGACAGGGTAGATCCTACAATGAGCAGTTCTTC. This encodes CASSTRQGRSYNEQFF.

The genes are TRBV9 and TRBJ2-7, with 10 bases identical to TRBD1. The trim removed 4 bases at V and 5 bases at J, leaving 9 bases unmatched. This CDR3 has 15 amino acids. CDR1 and CDR2 from the germline V gene are SGDLS and YYNGEE. The CDR3 sequence is CASSLSGTGDHEQYF. The CDR3 bases are TGTGCCAGCAGCCTTAGTGGGACAGGGGACCACGAGCAGTACTTC.